The clone carrying this T cell receptor (beta chain) was counted at least ten times. These data are taken from a study of control samples from healthy donors and cancer patients. Here immunoSEQ multiplex PCR was the method, and the copy in TCRdb shows in-frame clones only, minus some. The data contain about 120,000 clones, roughly 87% of them singletons. Sequencing was done on a sample of blood. The source of this sequence is a young man in good health.

CDR3 sequence (DNA): TGTGCCAGCAGCTTAACCCAGAGGGCTGAAGCTTTCTTT. Translated: CASSLTQRAEAFF. The chain links TRBV7-3 to TRBJ1-1, with D unresolved. CDR1 SGHTA and CDR2 FQGTGA come from the germline V gene. The CDR3 covers 13 residues. V was trimmed by 0 bases and J by 6 bases, leaving 8 bases between them.